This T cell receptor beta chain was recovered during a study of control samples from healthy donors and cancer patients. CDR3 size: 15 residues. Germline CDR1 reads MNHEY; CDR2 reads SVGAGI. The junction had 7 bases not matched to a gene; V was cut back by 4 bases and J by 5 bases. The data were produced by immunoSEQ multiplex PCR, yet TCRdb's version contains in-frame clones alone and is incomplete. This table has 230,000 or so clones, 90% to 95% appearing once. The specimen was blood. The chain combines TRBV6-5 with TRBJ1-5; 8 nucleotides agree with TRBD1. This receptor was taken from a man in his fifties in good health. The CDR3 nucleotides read TGTGCCAGCAGTTCCACAGGGGGAACTTATCAGCCCCAGCATTTT. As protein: CASSSTGGTYQPQHF.